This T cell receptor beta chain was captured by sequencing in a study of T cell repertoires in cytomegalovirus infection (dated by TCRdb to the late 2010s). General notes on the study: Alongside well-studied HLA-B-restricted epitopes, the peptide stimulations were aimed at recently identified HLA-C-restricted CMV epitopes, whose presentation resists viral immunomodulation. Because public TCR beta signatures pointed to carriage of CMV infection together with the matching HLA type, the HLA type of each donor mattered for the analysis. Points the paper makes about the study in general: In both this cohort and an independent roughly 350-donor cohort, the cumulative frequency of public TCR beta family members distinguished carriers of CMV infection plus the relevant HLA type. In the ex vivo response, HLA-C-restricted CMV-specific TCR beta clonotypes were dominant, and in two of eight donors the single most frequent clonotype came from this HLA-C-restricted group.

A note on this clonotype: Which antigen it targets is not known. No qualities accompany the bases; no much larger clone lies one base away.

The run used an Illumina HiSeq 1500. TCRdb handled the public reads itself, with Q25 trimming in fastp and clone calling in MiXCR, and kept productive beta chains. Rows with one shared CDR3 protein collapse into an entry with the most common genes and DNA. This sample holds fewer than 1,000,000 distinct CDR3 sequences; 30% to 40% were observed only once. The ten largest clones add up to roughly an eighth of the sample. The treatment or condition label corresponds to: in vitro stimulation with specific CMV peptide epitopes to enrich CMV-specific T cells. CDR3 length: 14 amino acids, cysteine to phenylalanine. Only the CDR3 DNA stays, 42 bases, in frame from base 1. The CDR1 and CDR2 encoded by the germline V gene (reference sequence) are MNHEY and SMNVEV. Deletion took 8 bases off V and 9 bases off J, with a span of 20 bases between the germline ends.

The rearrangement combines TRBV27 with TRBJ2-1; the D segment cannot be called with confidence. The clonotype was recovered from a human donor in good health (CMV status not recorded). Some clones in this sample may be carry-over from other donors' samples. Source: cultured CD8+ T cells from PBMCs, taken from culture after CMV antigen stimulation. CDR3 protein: CASRTTGQFGEQFF. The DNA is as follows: TGTGCCAGCCGTACAACCGGGCAGTTTGGTGAGCAGTTCTTC.